This TCR beta chain stems from a study of OX40 agonist ivuxolimab in advanced cancers. Points from the study as a whole: Dose levels from 0.1 to 3.0 mg/kg saw CD4+ and CD8+ blood T cells expand clonally by week 6.

The CDR3 runs to 14 residues. The germline V gene has CDR1 SGDLS and CDR2 YYNGEE. V gave up 4 bases and J gave up 4 bases, with 14 bases separating them. As regards this clone: Its matching antigen is unknown.

Measured with immunoSEQ multiplex PCR; TCRdb has only the in-frame clones, and not every one. Here the sample spans 65,000 to 75,000 clones, roughly 87% being singletons. The receptor was isolated from an adult with an advanced solid tumor such as melanoma, head and neck, liver or kidney cancer. The sample was CD4+ or CD8+ T cells sorted from blood, taken in a trial of the OX40 agonist ivuxolimab. The chain is built from TRBV9 and TRBJ1-1, with D possibly TRBD1 on 5 matching bases. CDR3 sequence: CASSPGSGLTEAFF. DNA for the CDR3: TGTGCCAGCAGCCCCGGGTCAGGGCTCACTGAAGCTTTCTTT.